This T cell receptor (beta chain) was captured in a study of cytomegalovirus exposure and HLA in healthy donors. The assay was immunoSEQ multiplex PCR, and TCRdb's table has in-frame clones only and misses some. This table has some 68,000 clones, 90% to 95% appearing once. Trimming removed 2 bases from V and 3 bases from J, with 14 bases in between. Germline V gives CDR1 MNHEY, CDR2 SMNVEV (reference sequence). This CDR3 comprises 16 residues. V is TRBV27 and J is TRBJ1-5, with a tentative D call TRBD1 (5 bases). The sequence came from a man aged 18 to 29 in good health and CMV-seropositive. Material for sequencing was PBMCs. The CDR3 bases are TGTGCCAGCAGTTTAGGGGCAGGCGTCCACAATCAGCCCCAGCATTTT. Translating gives CASSLGAGVHNQPQHF.